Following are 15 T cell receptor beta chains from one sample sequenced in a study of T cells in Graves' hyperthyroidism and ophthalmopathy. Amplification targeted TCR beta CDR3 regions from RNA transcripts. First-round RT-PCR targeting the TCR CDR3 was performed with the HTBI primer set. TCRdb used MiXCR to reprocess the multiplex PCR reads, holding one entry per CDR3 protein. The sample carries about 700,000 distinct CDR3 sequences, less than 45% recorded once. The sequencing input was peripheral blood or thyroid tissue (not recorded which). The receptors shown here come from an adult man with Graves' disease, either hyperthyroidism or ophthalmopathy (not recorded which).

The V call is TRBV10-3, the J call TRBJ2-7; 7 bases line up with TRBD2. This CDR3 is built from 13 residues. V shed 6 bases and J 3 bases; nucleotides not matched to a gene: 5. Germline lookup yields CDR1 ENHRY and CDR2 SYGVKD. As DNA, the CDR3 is TGTGCCATCAGGGGCGGGAGCGGCTACGAGCAGTACTTC. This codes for CAIRGGSGYEQYF.

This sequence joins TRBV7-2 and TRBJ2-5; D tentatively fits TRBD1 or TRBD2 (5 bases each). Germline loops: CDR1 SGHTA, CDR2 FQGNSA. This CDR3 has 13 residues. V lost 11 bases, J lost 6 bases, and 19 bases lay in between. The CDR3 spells CAWSAGQGKTQYF. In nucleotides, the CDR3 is TGTGCCTGGAGTGCGGGCCAGGGAAAGACCCAGTACTTC.

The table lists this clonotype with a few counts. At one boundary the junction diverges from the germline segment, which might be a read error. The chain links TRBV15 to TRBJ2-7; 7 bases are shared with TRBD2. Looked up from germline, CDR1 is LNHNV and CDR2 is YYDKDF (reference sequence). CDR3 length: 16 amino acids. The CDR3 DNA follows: TGTGCCAGCAGCCAAGATCAGGCGGGAGCGAACTACGAGCAGTACTTC. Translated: CASSQDQAGANYEQYF.

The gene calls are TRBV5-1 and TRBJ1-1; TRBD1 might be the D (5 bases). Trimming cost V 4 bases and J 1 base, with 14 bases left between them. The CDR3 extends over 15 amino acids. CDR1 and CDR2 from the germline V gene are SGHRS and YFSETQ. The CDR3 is CASSPGGTTNTEAFF. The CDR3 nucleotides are TGCGCCAGCAGCCCTGGGGGGACTACGAACACTGAAGCTTTCTTT. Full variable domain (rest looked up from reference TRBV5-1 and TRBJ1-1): KAGVTQTPRYLIKTRGQQVTLSCSPISGHRSVSWYQQTPGQGLQFLFEYFSETQRNKGNFPGRFSGRQFSNSRSEMNVSTLELGDSALYLCASSPGGTTNTEAFFGQGTRLTVV.

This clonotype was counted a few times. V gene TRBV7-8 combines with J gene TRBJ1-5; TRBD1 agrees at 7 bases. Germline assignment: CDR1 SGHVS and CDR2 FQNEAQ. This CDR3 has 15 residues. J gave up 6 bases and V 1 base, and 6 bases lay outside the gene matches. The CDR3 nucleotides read TGTGCCAGCAGCTTAGACGACAGGGCAGGTCAGCCCCAGCATTTT. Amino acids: CASSLDDRAGQPQHF.

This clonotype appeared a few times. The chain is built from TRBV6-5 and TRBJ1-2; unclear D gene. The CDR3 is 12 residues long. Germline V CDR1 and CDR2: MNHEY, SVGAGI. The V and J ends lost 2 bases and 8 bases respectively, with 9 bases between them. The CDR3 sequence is CASSYGGVGYTF. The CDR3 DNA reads TGTGCCAGCAGTTACGGCGGGGTCGGCTACACCTTC.

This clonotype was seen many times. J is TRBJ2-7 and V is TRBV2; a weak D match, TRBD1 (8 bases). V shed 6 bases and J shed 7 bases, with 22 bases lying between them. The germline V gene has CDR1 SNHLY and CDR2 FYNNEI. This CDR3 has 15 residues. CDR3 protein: CASRGGDRTSGEQYF. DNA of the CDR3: TGTGCCAGCAGGGGGGGGGACAGGACCTCTGGGGAGCAGTACTTC.

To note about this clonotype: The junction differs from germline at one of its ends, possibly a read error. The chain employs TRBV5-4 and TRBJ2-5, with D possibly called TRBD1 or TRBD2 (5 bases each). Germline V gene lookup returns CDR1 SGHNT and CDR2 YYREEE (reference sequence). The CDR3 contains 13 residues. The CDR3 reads CASSLGPRVAQYF. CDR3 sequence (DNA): TGTGCCAGCAGTTTGGGACCAAGAGTGGCCCAGTACTTC.

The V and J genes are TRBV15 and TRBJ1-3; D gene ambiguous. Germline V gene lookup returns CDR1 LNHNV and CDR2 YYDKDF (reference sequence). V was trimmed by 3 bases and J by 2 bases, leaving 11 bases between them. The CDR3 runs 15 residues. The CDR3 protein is CATSSLEGPGNTIYF. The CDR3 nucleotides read TGTGCCACCAGCAGCTTGGAAGGGCCTGGAAACACCATATATTTT.

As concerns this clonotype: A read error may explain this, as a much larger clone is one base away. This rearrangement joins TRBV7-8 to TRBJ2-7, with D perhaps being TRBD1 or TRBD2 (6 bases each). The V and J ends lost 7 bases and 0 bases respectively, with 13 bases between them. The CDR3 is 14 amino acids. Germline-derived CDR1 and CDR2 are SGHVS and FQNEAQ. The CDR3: CASTFGGSSYEQYF. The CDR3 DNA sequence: TGTGCCAGCACTTTCGGGGGCAGCTCCTACGAGCAGTACTTC.

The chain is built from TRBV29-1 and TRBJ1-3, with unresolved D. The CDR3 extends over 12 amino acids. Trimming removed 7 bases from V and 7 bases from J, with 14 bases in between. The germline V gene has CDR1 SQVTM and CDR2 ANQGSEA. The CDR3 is CSGWGGPNTIYF. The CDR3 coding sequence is TGCAGCGGCTGGGGAGGACCGAACACCATATATTTT.

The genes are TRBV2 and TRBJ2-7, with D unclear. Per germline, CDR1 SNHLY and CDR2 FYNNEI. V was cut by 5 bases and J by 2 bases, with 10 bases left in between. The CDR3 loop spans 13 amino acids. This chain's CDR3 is CASSPQVAYEQYF. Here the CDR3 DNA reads TGTGCCAGCAGTCCGCAGGTCGCCTACGAGCAGTACTTC.

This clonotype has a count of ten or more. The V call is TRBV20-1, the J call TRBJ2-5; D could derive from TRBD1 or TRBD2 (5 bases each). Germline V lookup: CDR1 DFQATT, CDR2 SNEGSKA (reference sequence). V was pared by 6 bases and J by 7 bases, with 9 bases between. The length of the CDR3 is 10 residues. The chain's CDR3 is CSAYGGTQYF. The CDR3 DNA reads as TGCAGTGCCTATGGGGGGACCCAGTACTTC.

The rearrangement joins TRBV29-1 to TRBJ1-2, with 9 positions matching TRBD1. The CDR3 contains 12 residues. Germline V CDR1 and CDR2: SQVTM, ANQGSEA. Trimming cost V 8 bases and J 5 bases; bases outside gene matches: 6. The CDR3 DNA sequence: TGCAGCATCACAGGGGGCCGGTATGGCTACACCTTC. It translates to CSITGGRYGYTF.

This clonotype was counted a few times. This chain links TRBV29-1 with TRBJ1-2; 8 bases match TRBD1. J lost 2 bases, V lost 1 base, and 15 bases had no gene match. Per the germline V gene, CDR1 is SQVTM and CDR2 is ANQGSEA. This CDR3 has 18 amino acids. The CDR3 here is CSVEGYGTGENKNYGYTF. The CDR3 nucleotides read TGCAGCGTTGAAGGGTATGGGACAGGCGAAAACAAAAACTATGGCTACACCTTC.